The 11 T cell receptor beta chains listed next were all sequenced from one sample in a study of T cells after yellow fever vaccination (dated by TCRdb to the late 2010s). The library was generated by 5' RACE. The sample was run on an Illumina HiSeq 2500. TCRdb handled the public reads itself, with Q25 trimming in fastp and clone calling in MiXCR, and kept productive beta chains. Records with the same CDR3 protein are collapsed into one entry carrying the most frequent genes and DNA. The sample yields tens of thousands of distinct CDR3 sequences; roughly 7.7% were counted once. 41% of the sample goes to the ten largest clones. This specimen's treatment or condition label, interpreted: live attenuated yellow fever vaccine strain. Sequenced here: CD8+ T cells sorted from PBMCs, sampled on the day of the yellow fever booster vaccination. The receptors were gathered from a man aged 30 to 39 who received the YFV17D yellow fever vaccine.

This chain joins TRBV7-3 and TRBJ2-1, with 13 bases matching TRBD2. The CDR3 runs 15 residues. The V segment lost 5 bases and the J segment 5 bases; nucleotides outside the gene matches: 3. In germline, CDR1 is SGHTA, CDR2 FQGTGA. The CDR3 region is CASSELAGGNNEQFF. The DNA of the CDR3 is TGTGCCAGCAGCGAACTAGCGGGAGGGAACAATGAGCAGTTCTTC.

At least ten counts were recorded for this clonotype. V is TRBV7-3 and J is TRBJ2-1, with D perhaps TRBD2 (7 bases). Germline-derived CDR1 and CDR2 are SGHTA and FQGTGA. The CDR3 is made up of 12 amino acids. Trimming cost V 5 bases and J 9 bases, with 11 bases left between them. CDR3 DNA sequence: TGTGCCAGCAGCCTAGGGGGGGGTGAGCAGTTCTTC. Its translation: CASSLGGGEQFF.

This clonotype has ten or more counts. CDR3 in amino acids: CASSPDRVTDTQYF. The CDR3 DNA follows: TGTGCCAGCAGCCCGGACAGGGTCACAGATACGCAGTATTTT. The rearrangement joins TRBV28 to TRBJ2-3, with 8 positions matching TRBD1. V was pared by 6 bases and J by 2 bases, with 4 bases of the junction left unmatched. Germline V gene data show CDR1 as MDHEN and CDR2 as SYDVKM. The CDR3 totals 14 residues.

The chain is built from TRBV14 and TRBJ1-2; no clear D. CDR1 and CDR2 from the germline V gene are SGHDN and FVKESK. The CDR3 runs to 12 residues. Trimming took off 5 bases at V and 4 bases at J, with 8 bases between the two ends. CDR3 sequence (DNA): TGTGCCAGCAGCTCAACAGCCTATGGCTACACCTTC. Amino acids: CASSSTAYGYTF.

The sample holds many counts of this clonotype. The rearrangement links TRBV29-1 to TRBJ2-1; D may be TRBD2 (6 bases). Trimming cost V 7 bases and J 7 bases, with 26 bases left between them. The CDR3 sequence is 16 residues long. Germline CDR1 SQVTM, CDR2 ANQGSEA. CDR3 coding DNA: TGCAGCGCCGACGGATTGAAACGGGAGTTGGGGAATGAGCAGTTCTTC. Its protein product is CSADGLKRELGNEQFF.

This clonotype was counted at least ten times. The rearrangement joins TRBV5-1 to TRBJ2-7; no firm D call. With 2 bases removed from V and 4 bases from J, the gap between germline ends came to 16 bases. The CDR3 has 15 residues. Germline values: CDR1 SGHRS, CDR2 YFSETQ. The CDR3 protein is CASSFEAGLNYEQYF. DNA of the CDR3: TGCGCCAGCAGCTTCGAGGCAGGCCTTAATTACGAGCAGTACTTC.

This clonotype has just a few counts. The V and J genes are TRBV5-1 and TRBJ2-7; D unclear. The CDR3 sequence is 12 residues long. Germline V gene lookup returns CDR1 SGHRS and CDR2 YFSETQ. The ends were cut back, 6 bases at V and 1 base at J, with 8 bases in the middle. CDR3 sequence (DNA): TGCGCCAGCATGGGGTGGTCCTACGAGCAGTACTTC. Residues: CASMGWSYEQYF.

The chain carries TRBV29-1 and TRBJ1-1, with 8 bases matching TRBD1. The CDR3 spans 13 residues. Trimming cost V 6 bases and J 5 bases; bases outside gene matches: 8. The V gene's germline CDR1 is SQVTM and CDR2 ANQGSEA. The CDR3 DNA sequence: TGCAGCGTCGGCGGACAGGGCGGGACTGAAGCTTTCTTT. Protein: CSVGGQGGTEAFF.

This clonotype has only a few counts. The chain couples TRBV5-4 to TRBJ1-5; D may be TRBD1 (6 bases). Germline CDR1 and CDR2: SGHNT and YYREEE (reference sequence). The CDR3 totals 13 residues. Trimming left V 5 bases short and J 4 bases short, with 10 bases between. The DNA of the CDR3 is TGTGCCAGCAGTTCAGACAGGAATCAGCCCCAGCATTTT. Protein sequence: CASSSDRNQPQHF.

This clonotype was found many times. The chain links TRBV12-3 or TRBV12-4 to TRBJ2-1; D not resolved. The V gene lost 3 bases and the J gene lost 0 bases, with 9 bases spanning the gap. The CDR3 sequence is 15 residues long. In DNA form, the CDR3 reads TGTGCCAGCAGTTTTGTCCAGTCCTCCTACAATGAGCAGTTCTTC. Its protein is CASSFVQSSYNEQFF.

This clonotype was seen repeatedly, ten times or more. This chain's CDR3 is CAIRSSGRAFGELFF. The CDR3, as DNA: TGTGCCATCAGGTCTAGCGGGAGGGCCTTCGGGGAGCTGTTTTTT. The rearrangement joins TRBV10-3 to TRBJ2-2, with 12 positions matching TRBD2. The CDR3 extends over 15 amino acids. V dropped 6 bases and J dropped 7; count of bases not matched to a gene: 6. The germline gives CDR1 ENHRY, CDR2 SYGVKD.